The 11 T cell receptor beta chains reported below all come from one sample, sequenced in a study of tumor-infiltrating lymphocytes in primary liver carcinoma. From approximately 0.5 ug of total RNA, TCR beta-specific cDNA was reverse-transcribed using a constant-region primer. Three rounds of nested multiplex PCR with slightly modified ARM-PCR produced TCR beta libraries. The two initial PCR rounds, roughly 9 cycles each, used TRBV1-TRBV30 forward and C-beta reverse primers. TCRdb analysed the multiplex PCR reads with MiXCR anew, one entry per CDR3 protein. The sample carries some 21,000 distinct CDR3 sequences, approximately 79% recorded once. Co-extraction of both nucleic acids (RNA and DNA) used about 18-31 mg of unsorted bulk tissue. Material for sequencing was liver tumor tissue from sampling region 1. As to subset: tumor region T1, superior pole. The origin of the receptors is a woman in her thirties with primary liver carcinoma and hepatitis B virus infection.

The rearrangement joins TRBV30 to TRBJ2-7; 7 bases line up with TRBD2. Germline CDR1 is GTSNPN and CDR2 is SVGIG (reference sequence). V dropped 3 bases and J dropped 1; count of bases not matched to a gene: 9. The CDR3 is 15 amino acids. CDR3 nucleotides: TGTGCCTGGAGGGTACTAGCGTGGAAGTCCTACGAGCAGTACTTC. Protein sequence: CAWRVLAWKSYEQYF.

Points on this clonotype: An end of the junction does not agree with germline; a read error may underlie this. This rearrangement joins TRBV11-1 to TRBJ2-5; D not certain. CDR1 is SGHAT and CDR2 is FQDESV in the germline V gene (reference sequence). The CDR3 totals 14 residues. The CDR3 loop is CSSSLAGREETQYF. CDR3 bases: TGTTCCAGCAGCTTAGCAGGACGCGAGGAGACCCAGTACTTC.

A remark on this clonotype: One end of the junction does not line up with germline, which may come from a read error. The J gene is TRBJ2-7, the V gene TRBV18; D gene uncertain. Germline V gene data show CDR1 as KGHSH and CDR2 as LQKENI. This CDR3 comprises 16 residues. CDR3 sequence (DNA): TGTACCAGCTCCCCCTTCAAATTGGAAGTCTCCTACGAGCAGTACTTC. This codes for CTSSPFKLEVSYEQYF.

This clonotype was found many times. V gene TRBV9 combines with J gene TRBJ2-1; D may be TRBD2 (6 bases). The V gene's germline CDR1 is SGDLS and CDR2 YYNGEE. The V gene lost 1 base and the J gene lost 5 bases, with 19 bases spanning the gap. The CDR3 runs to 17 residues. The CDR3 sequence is CASSVIPTGGGNNEQFF. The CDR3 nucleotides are TGTGCCAGCAGCGTAATCCCGACGGGTGGAGGGAACAATGAGCAGTTCTTC. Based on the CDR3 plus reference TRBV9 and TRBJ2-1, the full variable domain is DSGVTQTPKHLITATGQRVTLRCSPRSGDLSVYWYQQSLDQGLQFLIQYYNGEERAKGNILERFSAQQFPDLHSELNLSSLELGDSALYFCASSVIPTGGGNNEQFFGPGTRLTVL.

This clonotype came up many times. CDR3 sequence (DNA): TGTGCCAGCAGCTTAGTTGGGGTTGACTACGAGCAGTACTTC. Its protein is CASSLVGVDYEQYF. This chain links TRBV11-2 with TRBJ2-7; D unclear. Looked up from germline, CDR1 is SGHAT and CDR2 is FQNNGV. This CDR3 region has 14 residues. V lost 1 base to trimming and J lost 3 bases, with 10 bases between them.

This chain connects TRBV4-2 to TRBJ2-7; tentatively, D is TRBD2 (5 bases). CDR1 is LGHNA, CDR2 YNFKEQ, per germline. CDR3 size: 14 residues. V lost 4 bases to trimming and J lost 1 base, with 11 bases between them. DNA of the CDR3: TGTGCCAGCAGCCTTCGGACTCAATCCTACGAGCAGTACTTC. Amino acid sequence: CASSLRTQSYEQYF.

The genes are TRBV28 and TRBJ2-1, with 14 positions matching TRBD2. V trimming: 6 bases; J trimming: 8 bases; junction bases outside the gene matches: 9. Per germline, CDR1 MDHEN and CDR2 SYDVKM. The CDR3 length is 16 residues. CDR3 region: CASSPGTSGSIHEQFF. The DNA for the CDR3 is TGTGCCAGCAGCCCCGGGACTAGCGGGAGTATACATGAGCAGTTCTTC.

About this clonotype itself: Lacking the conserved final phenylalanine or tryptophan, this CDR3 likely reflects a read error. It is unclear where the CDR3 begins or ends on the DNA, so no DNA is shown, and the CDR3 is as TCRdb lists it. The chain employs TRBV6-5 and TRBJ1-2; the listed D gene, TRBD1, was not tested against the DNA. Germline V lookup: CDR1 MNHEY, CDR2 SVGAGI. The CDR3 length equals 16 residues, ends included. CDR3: CASRGAIGGPNYGYAS.

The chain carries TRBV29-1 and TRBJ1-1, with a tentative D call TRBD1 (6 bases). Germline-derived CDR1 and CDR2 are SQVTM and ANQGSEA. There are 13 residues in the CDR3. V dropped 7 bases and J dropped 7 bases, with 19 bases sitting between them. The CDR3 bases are TGCAGCGGTACCAGGGGCTCAGGTATTGAAGCTTTCTTT. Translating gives CSGTRGSGIEAFF.

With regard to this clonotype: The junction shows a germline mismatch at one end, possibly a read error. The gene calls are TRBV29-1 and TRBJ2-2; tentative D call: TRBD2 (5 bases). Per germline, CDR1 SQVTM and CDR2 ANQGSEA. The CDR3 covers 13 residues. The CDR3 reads CNAGRRDTGELFF. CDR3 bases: TGCAACGCTGGGAGACGAGACACCGGGGAGTTGTTTTTT.

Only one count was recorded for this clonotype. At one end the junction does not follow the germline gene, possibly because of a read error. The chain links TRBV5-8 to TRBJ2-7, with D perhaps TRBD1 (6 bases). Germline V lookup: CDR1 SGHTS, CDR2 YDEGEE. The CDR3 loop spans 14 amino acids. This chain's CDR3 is CARSFNGQPYEQYF. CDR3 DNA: TGTGCCAGGAGCTTCAATGGACAGCCTTACGAGCAGTACTTC.